A selection of T cell receptor beta chains follows, all from one sample in a study of metastatic and nonmetastatic thyroid tumors. TCRdb re-clonotyped the PCR reads via MiXCR. Seen here are over 30,000 clones, approximately 32% observed once, and the top ten hold approximately 7.8%. Sequenced material: blood. These receptors came from a female donor with papillary thyroid cancer or a benign thyroid nodule (not recorded which). Some clones in this sample may be carry-over from other donors' samples. Both conserved end residues are part of each CDR3. D genes are given only for firm matches. Expanded clones are given a class, and other clones once, few, many or no size at all.

clone_size,j_call,d_call,v_call,cdr3_aa,cdr3_nt
.,TRBJ2-2,TRBD2,TRBV20-1,CSAIDRLAGEVTVELFF,TGCAGTGCTATAGATCGGCTAGCGGGAGAGGTTACCGTGGAGCTGTTTTTT
medium-sized,TRBJ2-7,.,TRBV7-9,CASSSYDEQYF,TGTGCCAGCAGCTCCTATGACGAGCAGTACTTC
few,TRBJ1-6,.,TRBV6-6,CASSYSIGVGGYNSPLHF,TGTGCCAGCAGTTACTCGATTGGTGTCGGGGGCTATAATTCACCCCTCCACTTT
few,TRBJ2-7,.,TRBV24-1,CATSPGPYEQYF,TGTGCCACCAGTCCCGGACCTTACGAGCAGTACTTC
.,TRBJ2-3,TRBD2,TRBV20-1,CSARVVGTSGGRSSTDTQYF,TGCAGTGCTAGAGTGGTTGGGACTAGCGGGGGTAGGAGTAGCACAGATACGCAGTATTTT
.,TRBJ2-1,.,TRBV2,CASSGGDRYNEQFF,TGTGCCAGCAGTGGGGGCGACAGATACAATGAGCAGTTCTTC
few,TRBJ1-2,.,TRBV6-2/TRBV6-3,CASSPTTAYGYTF,TGTGCCAGCAGCCCGACAACCGCCTATGGCTACACCTTC
medium-sized,TRBJ2-3,.,TRBV6-4,CASSDKITDTQYF,TGTGCCAGCAGTGACAAAATCACAGATACGCAGTATTTT
.,TRBJ1-1,TRBD1,TRBV20-1,CSARTGGELNTEAFF,TGCAGTGCACGGACAGGGGGCGAACTTAACACTGAAGCTTTCTTT
.,TRBJ1-2,.,TRBV6-5,CASSYRQGPLYGYTF,TGCGCCAGCAGTTACCGTCAGGGACCTTTATACGGCTACACCTTC
few,TRBJ1-2,.,TRBV6-2/TRBV6-3,CASSYERGSLYGYTF,TGTGCCAGCAGCTACGAGCGGGGCTCCCTTTATGGCTACACCTTC
few,TRBJ1-2,TRBD1,TRBV19,CSSSIPDRVPGYTF,TGTTCCAGTAGTATACCGGACAGGGTGCCCGGCTACACCTTC
many,TRBJ1-5,.,TRBV7-6,CASSPTGFGNQPQHF,TGTGCCAGCAGCCCAACAGGGTTCGGCAATCAGCCCCAGCATTTT
.,TRBJ2-1,.,TRBV28,CASSPPHGGREGEQFF,TGTGCCAGCAGCCCCCCCCACGGGGGGCGAGAGGGTGAGCAGTTCTTC
.,TRBJ1-1,.,TRBV3-1,CASSQDSSDTEAFF,TGTGCCAGCAGCCAAGACAGCTCGGACACTGAAGCTTTCTTT
.,TRBJ1-1,TRBD1,TRBV20-1,CSSLRQGITGAFF,TGCAGTTCCCTGAGACAGGGAATCACTGGAGCTTTCTTT
many,TRBJ2-1,TRBD1,TRBV11-2,CASSPDREIYNEQFF,TGTGCCAGCAGCCCGGACAGGGAGATATACAATGAGCAGTTCTTC
medium-sized,TRBJ2-7,.,TRBV28,CASSRLEPEQYF,TGTGCCAGCAGCCGACTAGAACCCGAGCAGTACTTC
many,TRBJ1-3,TRBD1,TRBV2,CASAQGAGNTIYF,TGTGCCAGTGCACAGGGGGCTGGAAACACCATATATTTT
few,TRBJ1-2,TRBD1,TRBV6-1,CASHRAGGHTF,TGTGCCAGCCATCGGGCAGGGGGCCACACCTTC
.,TRBJ1-5,TRBD1,TRBV4-1,CASSQSGQSNQPQHF,TGCGCCAGCAGCCAATCGGGACAGAGTAATCAGCCCCAGCATTTT
.,TRBJ2-7,TRBD2,TRBV7-3,CASSSGTSCYEQYF,TGTGCCAGCAGCTCCGGGACTAGCTGCTACGAGCAGTACTTC
.,TRBJ2-5,TRBD2,TRBV6-4,CASSLKGLAGGPNILSETQYF,TGTGCCAGCAGTCTCAAGGGACTAGCGGGAGGGCCGAACATATTATCGGAGACCCAGTACTTC
.,TRBJ2-1,.,TRBV6-1,CASSEGVEVNEQFF,TGTGCCAGCAGTGAAGGGGTAGAGGTGAATGAGCAGTTCTTC
many,TRBJ1-5,.,TRBV2,CASATGNSNQPQHF,TGTGCCAGCGCTACAGGCAATAGCAATCAGCCCCAGCATTTT
.,TRBJ2-5,.,TRBV28,CASSFGPPRQETQYF,TGTGCCAGTAGTTTTGGTCCCCCGAGACAAGAGACCCAGTACTTC
many,TRBJ1-2,.,TRBV7-2,CASSFLGTGYGYTF,TGTGCCAGCAGCTTCCTCGGGACGGGGTATGGCTACACCTTC
.,TRBJ2-1,TRBD2,TRBV24-1,CATSVGGVFSNEQFF,TGTGCCACCAGTGTTGGGGGGGTTTTCTCCAATGAGCAGTTCTTC
many,TRBJ1-2,.,TRBV20-1,CSAEFNYGYTF,TGCAGTGCTGAGTTTAACTATGGCTACACCTTC
.,TRBJ1-2,.,TRBV30,CALSYPGGYPF,TGTGCCTTGAGTTATCCGGGTGGCTACCCCTTC
.,TRBJ2-7,.,TRBV4-1,CASSQGGGGTYEQYF,TGCGCCAGCAGCCAGGGGGGCGGAGGGACCTACGAGCAGTACTTC
many,TRBJ2-3,TRBD2,TRBV19,CASSTTSGRGDTQYF,TGTGCCAGTAGTACAACTAGCGGAAGGGGGGATACGCAGTATTTT
few,TRBJ2-7,TRBD1,TRBV6-2/TRBV6-3,CASSYSQGVSYEQYF,TGTGCCAGCAGTTACTCGCAGGGGGTCTCCTACGAGCAGTACTTC
many,TRBJ2-5,TRBD1,TRBV24-1,CATSAGTGGPRGETQYF,TGTGCCACTTCCGCGGGGACAGGGGGCCCTCGGGGGGAGACCCAGTACTTC
.,TRBJ1-1,.,TRBV5-1,CASRVSGAGTEAFF,TGCGCCAGCCGCGTTTCAGGGGCCGGCACTGAAGCTTTCTTT
.,TRBJ1-1,.,TRBV20-1,CSACRGPHTEAFF,TGCAGTGCTTGCCGGGGGCCTCACACTGAAGCTTTCTTT
few,TRBJ1-5,.,TRBV6-1,CASSLEQNSQTKHF,TGTGCCAGCAGTCTAGAACAGAATTCTCAGACCAAGCATTTT
.,TRBJ1-2,.,TRBV28,CASSLVRGYGYTF,TGTGCCAGCAGTTTGGTACGGGGATATGGCTACACCTTC
few,TRBJ2-7,TRBD1,TRBV6-1,CSSRAQGAHEQYF,TGTTCCAGCAGGGCACAGGGGGCACACGAGCAGTACTTC
.,TRBJ2-3,TRBD2,TRBV11-1,CASNPGTSGTDTQYF,TGTGCCAGCAACCCAGGGACTAGCGGGACAGATACGCAGTATTTT
.,TRBJ2-7,.,TRBV13,CAGSLNGGAYEQYF,TGTGCGGGCAGCTTAAATGGGGGAGCCTACGAGCAGTACTTC
many,TRBJ2-5,TRBD2,TRBV12-3/TRBV12-4,CASSLTSGMQETQYF,TGTGCCAGCAGCCTGACTAGCGGGATGCAAGAGACCCAGTACTTC
.,TRBJ2-3,TRBD2,TRBV4-1,CASSQGTSRDTQYF,TGCGCCAGCAGCCAAGGGACTAGCAGAGATACGCAGTATTTT
few,TRBJ1-6,.,TRBV7-9,CASSLGTGLNLHF,TGTGCCAGCAGCCTGGGGACGGGTCTAAACCTCCACTTT
.,TRBJ2-1,TRBD1,TRBV20-1,CSAPADPTGGNEQFF,TGCAGTGCTCCCGCCGACCCCACAGGGGGCAATGAGCAGTTCTTC
medium-sized,TRBJ2-7,.,TRBV24-1,CATSARESYEQYF,TGTGCCACCAGTGCCCGGGAGTCTTACGAGCAGTACTTC
.,TRBJ1-3,.,TRBV6-1,CASSEQGKSGNTIYF,TGTGCCAGCAGTGAACAGGGAAAATCGGGAAACACCATATATTTT
.,TRBJ1-6,.,TRBV7-2,CASSRRSDSPLHF,TGTGCCAGCAGCCGACGGTCGGATTCACCCCTCCACTTT